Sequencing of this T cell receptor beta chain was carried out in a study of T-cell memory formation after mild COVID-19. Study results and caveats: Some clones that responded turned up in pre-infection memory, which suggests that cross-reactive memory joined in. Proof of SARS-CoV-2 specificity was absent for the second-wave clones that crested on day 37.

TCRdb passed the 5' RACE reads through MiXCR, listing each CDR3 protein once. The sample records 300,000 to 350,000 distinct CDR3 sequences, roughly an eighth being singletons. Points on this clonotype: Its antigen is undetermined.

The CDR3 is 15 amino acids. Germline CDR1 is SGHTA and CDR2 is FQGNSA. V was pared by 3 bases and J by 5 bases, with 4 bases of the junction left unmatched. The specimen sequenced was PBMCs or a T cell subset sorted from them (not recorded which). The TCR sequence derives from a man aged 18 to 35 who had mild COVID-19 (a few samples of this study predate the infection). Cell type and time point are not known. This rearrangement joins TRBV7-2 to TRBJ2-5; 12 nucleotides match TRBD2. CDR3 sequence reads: CASSFTSGGKETQYF. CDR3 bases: TGTGCCAGCAGCTTTACTAGCGGGGGGAAGGAGACCCAGTACTTC.